Each of the 31 T cell receptor beta chains below was sequenced from the same sample in a study of T-cell reconstitution after alpha-beta-depleted transplantation in children. A TCRbeta library incorporating unique molecular identifiers was prepared. TCRdb fed the PCR reads into MiXCR, producing one record per CDR3 protein. The top ten clones hold 27% of a sample with 350,000 to 500,000 distinct CDR3 sequences, 43% of them seen once. This sample comprised PBMCs, obtained before TCRalphabeta/CD19-depleted stem cell transplant. The receptors stem from a girl aged 2-10 years with aplastic anemia, due to receive a stem cell transplant.

This clonotype was counted at least ten times. This chain links TRBV20-1 with TRBJ2-1; TRBD2 matches 8 bases. Unmatched junction bases numbered 12, after V lost 5 bases and J lost 6 bases. CDR1 and CDR2 from the germline V gene are DFQATT and SNEGSKA (reference sequence). The length of the CDR3 is 15 residues. The CDR3 DNA sequence: TGCAGTGCTCAGAGTGGCACGGGAGGGACCAATGAGCAGTTCTTC. Protein: CSAQSGTGGTNEQFF.

This clonotype has ten or more counts. One junction end does not reproduce the germline sequence, and a read error may be involved. The chain uses TRBV4-1 and TRBJ2-5; D is unresolved. The CDR3 loop spans 15 amino acids. CDR1 and CDR2 from the germline V gene are MGHRA and YSYEKL. CDR3 loop: CASSQGLVGSETQYF. The CDR3 DNA is TGCGCCAGCAGTCAAGGGCTAGTTGGGTCAGAGACCCAGTACTTC.

This chain joins TRBV6-5 and TRBJ2-7; D is unclear. The CDR3 is 15 residues long. CDR1 and CDR2 from the germline V gene are MNHEY and SVGAGI. V was shortened by 0 bases and J by 0 bases, with 9 bases between the two germline ends. In DNA, the CDR3 is TGTGCCAGCAGTTACTCGATCGACGGCTCCTACGAGCAGTACTTC. This translates into CASSYSIDGSYEQYF.

This chain uses TRBV28 with TRBJ2-7; TRBD2 matches at 9 bases. Germline V gives CDR1 MDHEN, CDR2 SYDVKM. V gave up 10 bases and J gave up 5 bases; unmatched junction bases: 6. The CDR3 contains 12 residues. CDR3 nucleotides: TGTGCCACGGGAGCGGGAGGCGACGAGCAGTACTTC. Its translation is CATGAGGDEQYF.

This rearrangement joins TRBV11-1 to TRBJ2-3; 13 nucleotides align to TRBD2. Unmatched junction bases numbered 11, after V lost 1 base and J lost 4 bases. The CDR3 is made up of 19 amino acids. CDR1 and CDR2 from the germline V gene are SGHAT and FQDESV (reference sequence). The CDR3 region is CASSLVTSGREGNADTQYF. CDR3 sequence (DNA): TGTGCCAGCAGCTTAGTAACTAGCGGGAGGGAAGGAAATGCAGATACGCAGTATTTT.

This clonotype appeared many times. The chain recombines TRBV4-2 with TRBJ2-5, with TRBD2 matching over 7 bases. This CDR3 is 15 amino acids long. CDR1 LGHNA and CDR2 YNFKEQ come from the germline V gene. Losses at the gene ends were 0 bases for V and 5 bases for J; bases not matched to a gene: 6. The CDR3 spells CASSQDPLASETQYF. CDR3 DNA sequence: TGTGCCAGCAGCCAAGATCCACTAGCGTCGGAGACCCAGTACTTC.

This clonotype was observed a handful of times. This chain connects TRBV28 to TRBJ2-3; a weak D match, TRBD1 (6 bases). The germline CDR1 and CDR2 sequences are MDHEN and SYDVKM. CDR3 length: 14 amino acids. The V and J ends lost 5 bases and 6 bases respectively, with 15 bases between them. CDR3 in DNA: TGTGCCAGCAGTCCGGACAGATTTCACGATACGCAGTATTTT. Translating gives CASSPDRFHDTQYF.

The CDR3 protein is CASAGRGGTGELFF. CDR3 nucleotides: TGTGCCAGCGCAGGCAGGGGAGGAACCGGGGAGCTGTTTTTT. The V call is TRBV19, the J call TRBJ2-2; either TRBD1 or TRBD2 may supply D (6 bases each). Trimming left V 9 bases short and J 5 bases short, with 16 bases between. CDR3 length: 14 residues. Per the germline V gene, CDR1 is LNHDA and CDR2 is SQIVND (reference sequence).

The chain recombines TRBV28 with TRBJ2-7, with TRBD1 as a possible D gene (5 bases). CDR3 length equals 12 residues. Per germline, CDR1 MDHEN and CDR2 SYDVKM. Trimming left V 6 bases short and J 2 bases short, with 8 bases between. The CDR3 nucleotides are TGTGCCAGCAGGAAGGGGCCCTACGAGCAGTACTTC. It codes for CASRKGPYEQYF.

This CDR3 is CAISDRGAGRASYEQYF. Written as DNA, the CDR3 is TGTGCCATCAGTGATCGAGGGGCAGGGCGGGCCTCCTACGAGCAGTACTTC. The V gene is TRBV10-3, the J gene TRBJ2-7, with D tentatively TRBD1 or TRBD2 (5 bases each). Between the trimmed V and J ends, which lost 3 bases and 0 bases, there was a span of 18 bases. Germline CDR1 reads ENHRY; CDR2 reads SYGVKD. The CDR3 has 17 amino acids.

By proportion, this clonotype is medium-sized. The chain uses TRBV9 and TRBJ1-3, with a tentative D call TRBD1 (6 bases). CDR3 length equals 13 residues. The V end lost 6 bases, the J end lost 11 bases, and 18 bases lay between the germline ends. Per the germline V gene, CDR1 is SGDLS and CDR2 is YYNGEE. CDR3 in DNA: TGTGCCAGCACCTCGTCGGGGGGCCACGCCATATATTTT. It specifies CASTSSGGHAIYF.

This rearrangement joins TRBV4-3 to TRBJ2-7; 7 bases line up with TRBD2. V lost 0 bases and J lost 8; bases outside the gene matches: 4. The CDR3 sequence is 13 residues long. CDR1 and CDR2 (germline): LGHNA, YSLEER. The CDR3 DNA is TGCGCCAGCAGCCAAGAGACTAGCCACCAGCAGTACTTC. Encoded protein: CASSQETSHQQYF.

The genes are TRBV29-1 and TRBJ2-2; D ambiguous. Trimming took 0 bases from V and 7 from J, leaving 6 bases between them. In germline, CDR1 is SQVTM, CDR2 ANQGSEA. The CDR3 runs 12 residues. CDR3: CSVEDSGGELFF. The CDR3 coding sequence is TGCAGCGTTGAAGATTCCGGCGGGGAGCTGTTTTTT.

V usage is TRBV21-1 and J usage is TRBJ2-7. TRBV21-1 is listed as a pseudogene. There are 15 residues in the CDR3. CDR3 nucleotides: TGTGCCAGCAGCAAATGCCCGGGAGATCCCTACGAGCAGTACTTC. Protein sequence: CASSKCPGDPYEQYF.

This clonotype was counted a single time. The chain is built from TRBV7-6 and TRBJ1-1; no clear D gene. Germline CDR1 and CDR2: SGHVS and FNYEAQ. The CDR3 spans 13 residues. Trimming removed 2 bases from V and 6 bases from J, with 10 bases in between. The CDR3 coding sequence is TGTGCCAGCAGCTTATTGGTCCTATCTGAAGCTTTCTTT. It yields the protein CASSLLVLSEAFF.

Notes on this clonotype: Possible read error: a much larger clone is one base away. The chain carries TRBV12-3 or TRBV12-4 and TRBJ2-5; 10 bases line up with TRBD1. There are 18 residues in the CDR3. The CDR3, as DNA: TGTGCCAGCAGTTTATTTCTCGGTGGGACAGGGGAGAAACAGACCCAGTCCTTC. Translating gives CASSLFLGGTGEKQTQSF.

This clonotype was detected ten times or more. V gene TRBV4-2 combines with J gene TRBJ2-3; 8 nucleotides align to TRBD1. The germline V gene has CDR1 LGHNA and CDR2 YNFKEQ. V shed 1 base, J shed 5 bases, and the junction held 5 bases outside the gene matches. This CDR3 contains 15 residues. Written as DNA, the CDR3 is TGTGCCAGCAGCCAAGTCCAGGGGGCTGGAGATACGCAGTATTTT. Translating it yields CASSQVQGAGDTQYF.

This clonotype was counted ten times or more. The chain is built from TRBV18 and TRBJ2-3; TRBD1 aligns across 9 bases. CDR1 is KGHSH and CDR2 is LQKENI in the germline V gene. The length of the CDR3 is 16 residues. V gave up 2 bases and J gave up 1 base; unmatched junction bases: 4. The CDR3 DNA follows: TGTGCCAGCTCACCAAAGACAGGGGGACGCACAGATACGCAGTATTTT. This encodes CASSPKTGGRTDTQYF. The whole variable domain, remainder taken from reference TRBV18 and TRBJ2-3, is NAGVMQNPRHLVRRRGQEARLRCSPMKGHSHVYWYRQLPEEGLKFMVYLQKENIIDESGMPKERFSAEFPKEGPSILRIQQVVRGDSAAYFCASSPKTGGRTDTQYFGPGTRLTVL.

This clonotype was seen more than once but under ten times. V is TRBV15 and J is TRBJ2-1; 7 bases fit TRBD2. Unmatched junction bases numbered 7, after V lost 5 bases and J lost 0 bases. This CDR3 is 16 amino acids long. Germline CDR1 is LNHNV and CDR2 is YYDKDF (reference sequence). DNA of the CDR3: TGTGCCACCAGCGATGGCGGGAGAGGCTCCTACAATGAGCAGTTCTTC. Encoded protein: CATSDGGRGSYNEQFF. The entire variable domain, with the rest obtained from reference TRBV15 and TRBJ2-1, is as follows: DAMVIQNPRYQVTQFGKPVTLSCSQTLNHNVMYWYQQKSSQAPKLLFHYYDKDFNNEADTPDNFQSRRPNTSFCFLDIRSPGLGDTAMYLCATSDGGRGSYNEQFFGPGTRLTVL.

The table lists this clonotype with a few counts. The chain uses TRBV6-1 and TRBJ2-1; perhaps TRBD2 as D (5 bases). The germline gives CDR1 MNHNS, CDR2 SASEGT. This CDR3 has 15 amino acids. Trimming stripped 6 bases from V and 6 bases from J, with 18 bases between. The CDR3 region has the DNA TGTGCCAGCAGCAGGACTCGGGCCACCCCCAATGAGCAGTTCTTC. Translated: CASSRTRATPNEQFF.

This clonotype was seen ten or more times. The chain links TRBV5-6 to TRBJ1-5; D is unclear. V gave up 4 bases and J gave up 6 bases, with 14 bases separating them. Per the germline V gene, CDR1 is SGHDT and CDR2 is YYEEEE. CDR3 length: 14 amino acids. CDR3 region: CASSIHSAGQPQHF. The DNA for the CDR3 is TGTGCCAGCAGCATTCATTCAGCGGGTCAGCCCCAGCATTTT. The whole variable domain, filled in from reference TRBV5-6 and TRBJ1-5, reads DAGVTQSPTHLIKTRGQQVTLRCSPKSGHDTVSWYQQALGQGPQFIFQYYEEEERQRGNFPDRFSGHQFPNYSSELNVNALLLGDSALYLCASSIHSAGQPQHFGDGTRLSIL.

This clonotype was picked up many times. The V call is TRBV5-1, the J call TRBJ2-1; D remains unclear. The CDR3 sequence is 15 residues long. Per the germline V gene, CDR1 is SGHRS and CDR2 is YFSETQ. V was cut by 0 bases and J by 7 bases, with 14 bases left in between. As DNA, the CDR3 is TGCGCCAGCAGCTTGGCGCCCACTGGCCCAAATGAGCAGTTCTTC. Encoded protein: CASSLAPTGPNEQFF.

This chain links TRBV6-2 or TRBV6-3 with TRBJ1-1; no reliable D call. V dropped 0 bases and J dropped 1 base, with 12 bases sitting between them. Germline CDR1 is MNHEY and CDR2 is SVGEGT. This CDR3 contains 16 residues. The CDR3 nucleotides are TGTGCCAGCAGTTACTCGCCCAAGTACGGGAACACTGAAGCTTTCTTT. This sequence encodes CASSYSPKYGNTEAFF.

This clonotype has just a few counts. The genes are TRBV7-2 and TRBJ2-3; possibly TRBD2 for D (6 bases). The germline V gene has CDR1 SGHTA and CDR2 FQGNSA. The CDR3 runs to 16 residues. V was clipped by 3 bases and J by 0 bases, with 13 bases between them. CDR3 coding DNA: TGTGCCAGCAGCTTGGGGACTGGATCTAGCACAGATACGCAGTATTTT. Amino acid sequence: CASSLGTGSSTDTQYF.

This clonotype turned up a few times. The V and J genes are TRBV29-1 and TRBJ1-2; tentatively, D is TRBD1 (6 bases). The length of the CDR3 is 13 residues. Germline V lookup: CDR1 SQVTM, CDR2 ANQGSEA. The V end was cut by 0 bases, the J end by 5 bases, with 10 bases between. CDR3 amino acids: CSVEDPGAYGYTF. The CDR3 bases are TGCAGCGTTGAAGATCCAGGGGCGTATGGCTACACCTTC.

The rearrangement links TRBV5-3 to TRBJ2-1, with D uncertain. TRBV5-3 falls under the ORF class, with uncertain function. V shed 0 bases and J shed 10 bases, with 11 bases lying between them. The CDR3 sequence is 13 residues long. CDR3 region: CARSLDGNSEQFF. The CDR3 nucleotides are TGTGCCAGAAGCTTGGACGGTAACAGCGAGCAGTTCTTC.

The rearrangement links TRBV28 to TRBJ2-7; D gene uncertain. This CDR3 is 15 amino acids long. Germline-derived CDR1 and CDR2 are MDHEN and SYDVKM. V shed 6 bases and J shed 5 bases, with 20 bases lying between them. The CDR3 reads CASSPPSGSSDEQYF. The DNA of the CDR3 is TGTGCCAGCAGCCCCCCTTCGGGCTCTTCCGACGAGCAGTACTTC.

This chain connects TRBV7-2 to TRBJ2-7; 9 bases line up with TRBD2. V was pared by 1 base and J by 5 bases, with 3 bases of the junction left unmatched. The V gene's germline CDR1 is SGHTA and CDR2 FQGNSA. The CDR3 consists of 14 residues. Here the CDR3 DNA reads TGTGCCAGCAGCTTAGATTTAGCGGGGGACGAGCAGTACTTC. Amino acids: CASSLDLAGDEQYF. Filled out from reference TRBV7-2 and TRBJ2-7, the complete variable domain reads GAGVSQSPSNKVTEKGKDVELRCDPISGHTALYWYRQSLGQGLEFLIYFQGNSAPDKSGLPSDRFSAERTGGSVSTLTIQRTQQEDSAVYLCASSLDLAGDEQYFGPGTRLTVT.

The rearrangement joins TRBV20-1 to TRBJ1-2, with D maybe TRBD1 (5 bases). V lost 5 bases and J 1 base, leaving 23 bases between the germline ends. In germline, CDR1 is DFQATT, CDR2 SNEGSKA (reference sequence). The CDR3 length is 17 residues. The CDR3 sequence is CSAPHNFQGAFNYGYTF. The DNA for the CDR3 is TGCAGTGCTCCCCATAACTTCCAGGGTGCCTTTAACTATGGCTACACCTTC.

This clonotype was seen at least ten times. This rearrangement joins TRBV12-3 or TRBV12-4 to TRBJ2-5, with D unresolved. The V end was cut by 0 bases, the J end by 5 bases, with 10 bases between. The CDR3 runs 14 residues. The CDR3 region is CASSLAWTRETQYF. CDR3 bases: TGTGCCAGCAGTTTAGCCTGGACGAGGGAGACCCAGTACTTC.

The rearrangement joins TRBV5-1 to TRBJ2-2, with TRBD1 matching over 7 bases. The CDR3 loop spans 14 amino acids. Germline-derived CDR1 and CDR2 are SGHRS and YFSETQ. The J segment lost 2 bases and the V segment lost 6 bases, leaving 4 bases of the junction unmatched. The CDR3 DNA reads as TGCGCCAGCAAGGGGACAGCAAACACCGGGGAGCTGTTTTTT. It codes for CASKGTANTGELFF. The whole variable domain, filled in from reference TRBV5-1 and TRBJ2-2, reads KAGVTQTPRYLIKTRGQQVTLSCSPISGHRSVSWYQQTPGQGLQFLFEYFSETQRNKGNFPGRFSGRQFSNSRSEMNVSTLELGDSALYLCASKGTANTGELFFGEGSRLTVL.